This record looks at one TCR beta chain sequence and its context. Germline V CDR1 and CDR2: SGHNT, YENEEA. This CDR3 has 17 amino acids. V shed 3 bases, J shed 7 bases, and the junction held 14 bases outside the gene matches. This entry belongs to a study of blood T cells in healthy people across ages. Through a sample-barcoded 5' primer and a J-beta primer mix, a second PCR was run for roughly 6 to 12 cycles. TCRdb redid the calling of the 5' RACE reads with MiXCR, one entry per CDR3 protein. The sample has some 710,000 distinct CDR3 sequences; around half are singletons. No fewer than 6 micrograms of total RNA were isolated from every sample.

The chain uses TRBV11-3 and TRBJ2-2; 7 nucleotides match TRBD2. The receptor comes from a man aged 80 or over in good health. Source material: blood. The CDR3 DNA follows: TGTGCCAGCAGCTTCGAAAATGGGAGGGCCGGTGGCGGGGAGCTGTTTTTT. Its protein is CASSFENGRAGGGELFF.